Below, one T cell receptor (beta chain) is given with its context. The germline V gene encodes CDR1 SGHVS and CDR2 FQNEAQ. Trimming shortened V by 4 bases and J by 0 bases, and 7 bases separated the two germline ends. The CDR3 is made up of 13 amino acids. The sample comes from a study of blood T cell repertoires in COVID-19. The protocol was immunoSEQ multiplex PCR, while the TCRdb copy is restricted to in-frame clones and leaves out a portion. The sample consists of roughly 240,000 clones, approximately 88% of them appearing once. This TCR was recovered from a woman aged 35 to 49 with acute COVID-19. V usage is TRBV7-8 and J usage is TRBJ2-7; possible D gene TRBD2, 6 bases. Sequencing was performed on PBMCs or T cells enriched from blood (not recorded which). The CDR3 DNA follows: TGTGCCAGCAGCTCGGGACTCTCCTACGAGCAGTACGTC. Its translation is CASSSGLSYEQYV.